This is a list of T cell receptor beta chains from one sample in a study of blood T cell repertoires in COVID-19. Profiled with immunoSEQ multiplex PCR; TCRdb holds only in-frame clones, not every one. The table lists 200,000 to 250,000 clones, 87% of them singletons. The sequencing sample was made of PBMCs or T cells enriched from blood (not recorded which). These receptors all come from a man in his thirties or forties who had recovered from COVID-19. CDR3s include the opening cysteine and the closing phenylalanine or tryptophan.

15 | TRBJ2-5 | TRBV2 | CASNRLAGGQETQYF
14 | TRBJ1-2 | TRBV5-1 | CASSLIQGEDGYTF
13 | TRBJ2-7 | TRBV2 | CASSETVSYEQYF
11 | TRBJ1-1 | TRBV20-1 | CSASPGTEAFF
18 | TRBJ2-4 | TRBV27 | CASSLAWFAGSAKNIQYF
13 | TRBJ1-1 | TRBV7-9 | CASSFLVATEAFF
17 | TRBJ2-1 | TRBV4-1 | CASSPQTSESSYNEQFF
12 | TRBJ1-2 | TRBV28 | CASRVRDYGYTF
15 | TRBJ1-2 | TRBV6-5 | CASRPGQVPNYGYTF
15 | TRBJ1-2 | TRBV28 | CASSLGGGRGYGYTF
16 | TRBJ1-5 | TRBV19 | CASNRQFSVSNQPQHF
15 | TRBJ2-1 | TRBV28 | CASSPRVGSYNEQFF
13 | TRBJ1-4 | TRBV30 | CACSGNGNEKLFF
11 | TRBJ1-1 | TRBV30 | CAWSSTGVAFF
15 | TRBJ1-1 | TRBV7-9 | CASSFRTGWNTEAFF
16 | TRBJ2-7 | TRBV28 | CASSLGTGYSSYEQYF
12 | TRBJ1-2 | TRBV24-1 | CATSEVAGGYTF
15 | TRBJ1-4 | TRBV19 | CASSPEDRGGEKLFF
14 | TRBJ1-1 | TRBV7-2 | CASSPWGGNTEAFF
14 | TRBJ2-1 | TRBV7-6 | CASSLAAGLGEQFF
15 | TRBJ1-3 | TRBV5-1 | CASSQAGGSGNTIYF
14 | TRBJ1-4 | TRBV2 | CASSRDNGVEKLFF
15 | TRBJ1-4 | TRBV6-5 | CASSRRQVVVEKLFF